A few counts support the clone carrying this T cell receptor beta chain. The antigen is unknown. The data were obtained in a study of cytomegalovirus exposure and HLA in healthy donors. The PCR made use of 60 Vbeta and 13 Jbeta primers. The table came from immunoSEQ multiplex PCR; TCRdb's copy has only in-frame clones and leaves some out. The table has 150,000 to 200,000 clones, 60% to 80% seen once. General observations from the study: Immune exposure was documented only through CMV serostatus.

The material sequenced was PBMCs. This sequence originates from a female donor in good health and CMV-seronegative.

CDR3 region: CASRPTGTGSTGELFF. DNA of the CDR3: TGTGCCAGCAGGCCAACCGGGACAGGGAGTACCGGGGAGCTGTTTTTT. This sequence joins TRBV28 and TRBJ2-2, with 9 positions matching TRBD1. The germline gives CDR1 MDHEN, CDR2 SYDVKM. Germline trimming cut 6 bases from V and 5 bases from J; bases unmatched to any gene: 10. CDR3 size: 16 residues.